Each of the 14 T cell receptor beta chains below was sequenced from the same sample in a study of regulatory T cells in long-lasting Graves disease (dated by TCRdb to 2020 to 2023). Libraries were made using multiplex PCR. Sequencing was carried out with an Illumina HiSeq 4000. TCR beta libraries were built with iRepertoire HTBI primers and Arm-PCR amplification of CDR3 regions. TCRdb trimmed the raw reads at Q25, called clones with MiXCR and kept productive beta chains. Rows merge per CDR3 protein into single entries with the most common DNA and genes. The sample data list about 200,000 distinct CDR3 sequences, and approximately 20% of these were observed just once. The top ten clones comprise about 20% of the sample. The time point label, as the study defines it: newly diagnosed GD, antithyroid drugs for less than 3 months. RNA was extracted from PBMCs in TRIzol for both TCR sequencing and RNA sequencing.

The sequenced sample was peripheral blood mononuclear cells (PBMCs), obtained at new diagnosis, from a patient treated with antithyroid drugs. These receptors were taken from a female donor with Graves disease.

This clonotype was found many times. The gene calls are TRBV6-1 and TRBJ2-2, with TRBD2 matching over 10 bases. The length of the CDR3 is 17 residues. Germline V gene lookup returns CDR1 MNHNS and CDR2 SASEGT. V lost 6 bases, J lost 0 bases, and 7 bases stayed unmatched. CDR3 nucleotides: TGTGCCAGCAGAACTAGCGGGGCAACTTCGAACACCGGGGAGCTGTTTTTT. Protein sequence: CASRTSGATSNTGELFF.

This clonotype has a count of ten or more. The chain employs TRBV10-3 and TRBJ2-5, with 10 bases fitting TRBD1. The CDR3 consists of 15 residues. The J segment lost 1 base and the V segment lost 6 bases, leaving 5 bases of the junction unmatched. The germline CDR1 and CDR2 sequences are ENHRY and SYGVKD. The CDR3 protein is CAISGTGEFQETQYF. CDR3 in DNA: TGTGCCATCAGCGGGACAGGGGAGTTCCAAGAGACCCAGTACTTC.

This clonotype was observed at least ten times. This chain joins TRBV7-2 and TRBJ2-5, with 8 bases identical to TRBD2. Trimming removed 2 bases from V and 4 bases from J; junction bases left unmatched: 12. The germline V gene has CDR1 SGHTA and CDR2 FQGNSA. CDR3 length: 17 residues. The CDR3 loop reads CASSLRVAGPEGETQYF. DNA for the CDR3: TGTGCCAGCAGCTTAAGGGTAGCGGGGCCGGAGGGAGAGACCCAGTACTTC. Supplemented by reference TRBV7-2 and TRBJ2-5, the full variable domain reads GAGVSQSPSNKVTEKGKDVELRCDPISGHTALYWYRQSLGQGLEFLIYFQGNSAPDKSGLPSDRFSAERTGGSVSTLTIQRTQQEDSAVYLCASSLRVAGPEGETQYFGPGTRLLVL.

This clonotype was recorded at least ten times. The rearrangement joins TRBV18 to TRBJ2-1, with TRBD2 matching over 8 bases. The CDR3 totals 16 residues. V was pared by 3 bases and J by 8 bases, with 12 bases of the junction left unmatched. Germline V gene data show CDR1 as KGHSH and CDR2 as LQKENI. This CDR3 reads CASSPRLAFNAHEQFF. CDR3 coding DNA: TGTGCCAGCTCACCTCGACTAGCGTTTAATGCCCATGAGCAGTTCTTC.

A few counts support this clonotype. The chain employs TRBV4-2 and TRBJ2-3; D possibly matches TRBD1 or TRBD2 (5 bases each). Trimming cost V 2 bases and J 2 bases, with 17 bases left between them. The CDR3 extends over 17 amino acids. Per germline, CDR1 LGHNA and CDR2 YNFKEQ. DNA for the CDR3: TGTGCCAGCAGCCAATTCTCTATCGGGGCCCCCACAGATACGCAGTATTTT. It translates to CASSQFSIGAPTDTQYF.

This clonotype was recorded many times. The rearrangement links TRBV27 to TRBJ2-5; TRBD2 matches at 8 bases. The trim removed 0 bases at V and 3 bases at J, leaving 6 bases unmatched. The CDR3 runs 16 residues. Germline V CDR1 and CDR2: MNHEY, SMNVEV (reference sequence). In DNA form, the CDR3 reads TGTGCCAGCAGTTTATCTCACGGACTAGCAGAAGAGACCCAGTACTTC. Translation: CASSLSHGLAEETQYF.

At least ten counts were recorded for this clonotype. The chain has TRBV28 and TRBJ2-3, with D unclear. Trimming took off 4 bases at V and 2 bases at J, with 10 bases between the two ends. Germline values: CDR1 MDHEN, CDR2 SYDVKM. This CDR3 contains 14 residues. The CDR3 region is CASSSDSATDTQYF. CDR3 DNA: TGTGCCAGCAGTTCCGACTCAGCCACAGATACGCAGTATTTT.

In its sample, this clonotype was seen many times. This sequence joins TRBV12-3 or TRBV12-4 and TRBJ1-1, with D possibly TRBD1 on 6 matching bases. The V gene lost 5 bases and the J gene lost 1 base, with 11 bases spanning the gap. CDR3 size: 14 residues. This chain's CDR3 is CASSPGAANTEAFF. The CDR3 nucleotides read TGTGCCAGCAGTCCGGGGGCAGCGAACACTGAAGCTTTCTTT.

This clonotype was seen repeatedly, ten times or more. The J gene is TRBJ1-1, the V gene TRBV2; D call uncertain. V was pared by 2 bases and J by 4 bases, with 14 bases between. Germline values: CDR1 SNHLY, CDR2 FYNNEI. The CDR3 runs to 15 residues. The CDR3 here is CASSELELLGTEAFF. Written as DNA, the CDR3 is TGTGCCAGCAGTGAATTGGAGCTCTTGGGCACTGAAGCTTTCTTT.

Ten or more counts support this clonotype. The rearrangement uses TRBV28 and TRBJ2-7, with 7 bases identical to TRBD2. Per the germline V gene, CDR1 is MDHEN and CDR2 is SYDVKM. The CDR3 runs 15 residues. V shed 6 bases and J 0 bases; nucleotides not matched to a gene: 8. The CDR3 reads CASSTGGITSYEQYF. DNA for the CDR3: TGTGCCAGCAGCACGGGAGGTATAACCTCCTACGAGCAGTACTTC.

On this clonotype itself: Since a far larger clone is one base different, this is likely a read error. The V call is TRBV9, the J call TRBJ2-4; 9 bases are a match to TRBD1. The germline V gene encodes CDR1 SGDLS and CDR2 YYNGEE. CDR3 length equals 15 residues. The CDR3: CASSDRGPAKNIKYF. For the CDR3, the DNA is TGTGCCAGCAGCGACAGGGGGCCAGCCAAAAACATTAAGTACTTC.

This clonotype was seen a few times. A much larger clonotype is one base distant, so this may be a read error. The chain employs TRBV28 and TRBJ1-2, with D possibly TRBD1 on 6 matching bases. The V end was cut by 7 bases, the J end by 7 bases, with 19 bases between. This CDR3 spans 14 amino acids. The V gene's germline CDR1 is MDHEN and CDR2 SYDVKM. CDR3 loop: CASTPGGGGCGYTF. The CDR3 DNA sequence: TGTGCCAGCACGCCGGGTGGGGGGGGCTGTGGCTACACCTTC.

This clonotype was counted many times. The chain combines TRBV30 with TRBJ2-1; the D call may be TRBD1 or TRBD2 (5 bases each). The ends were cut back, 4 bases at V and 6 bases at J, with 10 bases in the middle. The CDR3 consists of 12 residues. The germline CDR1 and CDR2 sequences are GTSNPN and SVGIG (reference sequence). CDR3 sequence (DNA): TGTGCCTGGAATTCAGGGAGCAATGAGCAGTTCTTC. Translating it yields CAWNSGSNEQFF.

The table lists this clonotype with many counts. The rearrangement links TRBV11-2 to TRBJ2-7; tentatively, D is TRBD2 (6 bases). Trimming shortened V by 5 bases and J by 2 bases, and 13 bases separated the two germline ends. There are 14 residues in the CDR3. Germline assignment: CDR1 SGHAT and CDR2 FQNNGV. The CDR3 DNA follows: TGTGCCAGCAGCCCGGGACTTTCCACCTACGAGCAGTACTTC. Translation gives CASSPGLSTYEQYF.